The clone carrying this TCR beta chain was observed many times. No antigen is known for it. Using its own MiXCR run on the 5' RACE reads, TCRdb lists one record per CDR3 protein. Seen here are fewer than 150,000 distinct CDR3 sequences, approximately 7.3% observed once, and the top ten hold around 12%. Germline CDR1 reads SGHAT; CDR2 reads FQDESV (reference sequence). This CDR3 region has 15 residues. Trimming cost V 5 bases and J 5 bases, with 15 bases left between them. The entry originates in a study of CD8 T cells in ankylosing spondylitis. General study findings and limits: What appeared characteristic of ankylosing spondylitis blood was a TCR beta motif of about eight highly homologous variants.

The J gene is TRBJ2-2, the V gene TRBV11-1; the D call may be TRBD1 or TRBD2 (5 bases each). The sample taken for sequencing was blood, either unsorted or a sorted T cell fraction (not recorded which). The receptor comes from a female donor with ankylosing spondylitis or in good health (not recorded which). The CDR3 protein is CASSPGRVLTGELFF. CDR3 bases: TGTGCCAGCAGCCCGGGACGGGTGCTTACCGGGGAGCTGTTTTTT.